The following is a TCR beta chain sequence with its context. Each sample's input was 250 ng genomic DNA, roughly 40,000 genome equivalents. This specimen belongs to a study of T cell clusters in autoimmune cytopenias. The CDR3 runs 13 residues. The germline CDR1 and CDR2 sequences are LNHDA and SQIVND (reference sequence). TRB rearrangements were amplified by touch-down multiplex PCR with mixed TRB-A/B primers. TCRdb re-called the multiplex PCR reads; one entry per CDR3 protein, DNA not given. The sample data list under 14,000 distinct CDR3 sequences. These data also formed part of another study, on T cell repertoires in aging, cancer and after chemotherapy.

This TCR was recovered from a human donor in good health. The sample taken for sequencing was peripheral blood. The V call is TRBV19, the J call TRBJ1-5; TCRdb returns TRBD1, unconfirmable since there is no DNA. The CDR3 sequence: CASKRQSNQPQHF.